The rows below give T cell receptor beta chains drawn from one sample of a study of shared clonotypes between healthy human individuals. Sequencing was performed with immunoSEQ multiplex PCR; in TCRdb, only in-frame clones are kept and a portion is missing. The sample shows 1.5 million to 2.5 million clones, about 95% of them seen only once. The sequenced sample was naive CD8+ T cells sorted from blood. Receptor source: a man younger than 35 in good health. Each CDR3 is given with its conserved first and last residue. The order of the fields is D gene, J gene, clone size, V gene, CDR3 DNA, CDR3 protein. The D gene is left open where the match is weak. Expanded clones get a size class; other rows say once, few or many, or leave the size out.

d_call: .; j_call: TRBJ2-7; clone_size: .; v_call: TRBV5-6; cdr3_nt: TGTGCCAGCAGCTTGATTTATCCGTCCTACGAGCAGTACTTC; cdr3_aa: CASSLIYPSYEQYF
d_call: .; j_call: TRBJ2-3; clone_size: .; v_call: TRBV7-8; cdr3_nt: TGTGCCAGCAGCCCAACATTACGGGGGAGCACAGATACGCAGTATTTT; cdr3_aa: CASSPTLRGSTDTQYF
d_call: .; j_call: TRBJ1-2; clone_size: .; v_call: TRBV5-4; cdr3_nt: TGTGCCAGCAGCTTGTTCACCGAATATGGCTACACCTTC; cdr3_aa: CASSLFTEYGYTF
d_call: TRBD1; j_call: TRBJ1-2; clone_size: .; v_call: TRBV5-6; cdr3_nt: TGTGCCAGCAGCTTGGGACAGGGCACCCCTCTCTATGGCTACACCTTC; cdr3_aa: CASSLGQGTPLYGYTF
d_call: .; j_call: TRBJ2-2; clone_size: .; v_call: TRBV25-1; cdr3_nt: TGTGCCAGCAGTGAAGAATACGGGGAGCTGTTTTTT; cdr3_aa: CASSEEYGELFF
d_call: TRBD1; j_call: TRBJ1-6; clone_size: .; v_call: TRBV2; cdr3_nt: TGTGCCAGCAGATTCACAGGGGGCGCGGAATACAATTCACCCCTCCACTTT; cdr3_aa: CASRFTGGAEYNSPLHF
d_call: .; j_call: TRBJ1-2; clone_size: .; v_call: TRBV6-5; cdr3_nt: TGTGCCAGCAGTTCCGGGCAGGTTAACTATGGCTACACCTTC; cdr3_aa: CASSSGQVNYGYTF
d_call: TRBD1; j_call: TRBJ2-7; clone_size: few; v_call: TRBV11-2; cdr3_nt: TGTGCCAGCAGACACCCGGGACAGGCATACGAGCAGTACTTC; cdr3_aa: CASRHPGQAYEQYF
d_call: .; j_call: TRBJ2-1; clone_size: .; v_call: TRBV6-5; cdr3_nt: TGTGCCAGCAAGGAGGGCAGCTCCTACAATGAGCAGTTCTTC; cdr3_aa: CASKEGSSYNEQFF
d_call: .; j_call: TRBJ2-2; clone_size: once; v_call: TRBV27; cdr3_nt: TGTGCCAGCAGTTCAGGGGTTTGGGGGGAGCTGTTTTTT; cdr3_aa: CASSSGVWGELFF
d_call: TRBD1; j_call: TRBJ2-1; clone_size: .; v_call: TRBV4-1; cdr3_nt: TGCGCCAGCAGCGTGGACAGGGACCACAATGAGCAGTTCTTC; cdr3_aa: CASSVDRDHNEQFF
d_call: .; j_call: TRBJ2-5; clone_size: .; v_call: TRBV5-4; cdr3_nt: TGTGCCAGCAGCCAGCCAGGGGAAGAGACCCAGTACTTC; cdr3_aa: CASSQPGEETQYF
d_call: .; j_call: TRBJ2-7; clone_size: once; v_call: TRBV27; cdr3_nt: TGTGCCAGCAGTTTAGATCAGCCTCGTCAAGGCTACGAGCAGTACTTC; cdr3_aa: CASSLDQPRQGYEQYF
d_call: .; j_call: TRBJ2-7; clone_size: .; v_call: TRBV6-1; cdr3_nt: TGTGCCAGCCGGACCTATTTGGGGGTCTACGAGCAGTACTTC; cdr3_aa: CASRTYLGVYEQYF
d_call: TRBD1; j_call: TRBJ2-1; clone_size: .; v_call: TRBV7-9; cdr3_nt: TGTGCCAGCAGCTTAGGGGACAGGGGCTGGAATGAGCAGTTCTTC; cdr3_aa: CASSLGDRGWNEQFF
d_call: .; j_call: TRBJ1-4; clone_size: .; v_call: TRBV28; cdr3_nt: TGTGCCAGCAGTTTACATCCCAGGGGTGAAAAACTGTTTTTT; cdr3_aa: CASSLHPRGEKLFF
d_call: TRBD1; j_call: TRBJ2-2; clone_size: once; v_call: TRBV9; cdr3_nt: TGTGCCAGCAGCCCGCAGACAGGGGAGGTCGGCACCGGGGAGCTGTTTTTT; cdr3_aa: CASSPQTGEVGTGELFF
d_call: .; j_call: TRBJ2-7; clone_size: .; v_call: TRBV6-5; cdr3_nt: TGTGCCAGCACCGGCGTGGGGGAGGAAGACGAGCAGTACTTC; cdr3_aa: CASTGVGEEDEQYF
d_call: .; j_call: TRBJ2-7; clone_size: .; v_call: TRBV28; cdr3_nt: TGTGCCAGCAGTGAGACAGCCTACGAGCAGTACTTC; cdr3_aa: CASSETAYEQYF
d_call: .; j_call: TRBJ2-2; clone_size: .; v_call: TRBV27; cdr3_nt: TGTGCCAGCACCCCTTACGGGGACGCCGGGGAGCTGTTTTTT; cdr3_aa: CASTPYGDAGELFF
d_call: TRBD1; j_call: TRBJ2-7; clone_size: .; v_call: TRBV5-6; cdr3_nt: TGTGCCAGCAGCTTTGGGACAGGGAATCACGAGCAGTACTTC; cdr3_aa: CASSFGTGNHEQYF
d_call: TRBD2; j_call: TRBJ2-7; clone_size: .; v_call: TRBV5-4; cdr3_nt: TGTGCCAGCAGCCCAGGACTAGCGCAAAACTACGAGCAGTACTTC; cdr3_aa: CASSPGLAQNYEQYF
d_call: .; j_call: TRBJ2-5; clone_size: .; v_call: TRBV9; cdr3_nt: TGTGCCAGCAGCCACTCTGGGGAGACCCAGTACTTC; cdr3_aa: CASSHSGETQYF
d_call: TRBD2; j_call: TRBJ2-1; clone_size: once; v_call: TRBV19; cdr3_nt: TGTGCCAGTAGTATGAGACTAGCGGGGTTAGGGGAGCAGTTCTTC; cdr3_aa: CASSMRLAGLGEQFF
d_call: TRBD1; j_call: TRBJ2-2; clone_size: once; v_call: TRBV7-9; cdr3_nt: TGTGCCAGCAGCTTAGAGGGACAGACGAACACCGGGGAGCTGTTTTTT; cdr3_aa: CASSLEGQTNTGELFF
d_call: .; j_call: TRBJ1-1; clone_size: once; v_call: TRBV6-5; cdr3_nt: TGTGCCAGCAGTTACTTCCGGGGAAAGACTGAAGCTTTCTTT; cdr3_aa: CASSYFRGKTEAFF
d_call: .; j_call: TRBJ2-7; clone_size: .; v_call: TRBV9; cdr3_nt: TGTGCCAGCAGCCTTTCAGGGGCTACACCTTCCTACGAGCAGTACTTC; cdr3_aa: CASSLSGATPSYEQYF
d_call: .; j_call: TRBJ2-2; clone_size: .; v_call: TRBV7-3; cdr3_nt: TGTGCCAGCAGCCTTAAAACCGGGGAGCTGTTTTTT; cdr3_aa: CASSLKTGELFF
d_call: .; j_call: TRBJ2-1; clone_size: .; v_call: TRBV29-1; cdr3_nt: TGCAGCGTGGCAGGGCAGAGCTCCTACAATGAGCAGTTCTTC; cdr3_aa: CSVAGQSSYNEQFF
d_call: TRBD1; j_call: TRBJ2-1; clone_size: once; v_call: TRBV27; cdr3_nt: TGTGCCAGCAGTTTCCGGACAGGGGAGCCCTACAATGAGCAGTTCTTC; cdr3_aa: CASSFRTGEPYNEQFF
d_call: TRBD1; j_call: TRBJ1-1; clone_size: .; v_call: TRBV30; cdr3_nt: TGTGCCTGGACCAGACAGGGGGCGCTGGGTGAAGCTTTCTTT; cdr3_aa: CAWTRQGALGEAFF
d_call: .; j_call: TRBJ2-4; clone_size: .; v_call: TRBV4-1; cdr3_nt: TGCGCCAGCAGCCAAAATGGGGGAGAGGACATTCAGTACTTC; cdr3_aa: CASSQNGGEDIQYF
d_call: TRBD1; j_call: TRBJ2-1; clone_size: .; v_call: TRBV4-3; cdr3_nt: TGCGCCAGCAGCCACTACCGGGACAGGGGGCTCAATGAGCAGTTCTTC; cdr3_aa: CASSHYRDRGLNEQFF
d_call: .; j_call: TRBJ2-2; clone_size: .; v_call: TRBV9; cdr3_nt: TGTGCCAGCAGCGAGAGGGTAGCCGGGGAGCTGTTTTTT; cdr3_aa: CASSERVAGELFF
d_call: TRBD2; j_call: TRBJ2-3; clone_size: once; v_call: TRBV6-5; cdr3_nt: TGTGCCAGCAGTAGCAGCGGGGGGGCGATAGATACGCAGTATTTT; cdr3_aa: CASSSSGGAIDTQYF
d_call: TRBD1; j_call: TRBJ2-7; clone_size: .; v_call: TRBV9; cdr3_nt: TGTGCCAGCAGTGGACCCGGGACAGGGGCCTACGAGCAGTACTTC; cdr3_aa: CASSGPGTGAYEQYF
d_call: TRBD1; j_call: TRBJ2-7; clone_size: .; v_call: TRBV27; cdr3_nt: TGTGCCAGCAGTATATCAACGGACAGGGGGATACAAACCGGCTACGAGCAGTACTTC; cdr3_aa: CASSISTDRGIQTGYEQYF
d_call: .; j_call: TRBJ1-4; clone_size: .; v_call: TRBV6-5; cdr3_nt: TGTGCCAGCAGTTACCAGGGAACTAATGAAAAACTGTTTTTT; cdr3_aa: CASSYQGTNEKLFF
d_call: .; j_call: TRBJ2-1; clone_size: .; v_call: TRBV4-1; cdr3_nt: TGCGCCAGCAGCCAAGAGGGCGACGTTAGGGGGAATGAGCAGTTCTTC; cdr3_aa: CASSQEGDVRGNEQFF
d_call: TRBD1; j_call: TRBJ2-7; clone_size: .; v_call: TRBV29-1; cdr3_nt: TGCAGCGTTGAATTCCCAATTACAGGGGGCTACGAGCAGTACTTC; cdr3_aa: CSVEFPITGGYEQYF
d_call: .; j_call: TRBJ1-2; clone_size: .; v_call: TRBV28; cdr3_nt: TGTGCCAGCAGTTTCCCCTTTGCTGGGATCTATGGCTACACCTTC; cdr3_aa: CASSFPFAGIYGYTF
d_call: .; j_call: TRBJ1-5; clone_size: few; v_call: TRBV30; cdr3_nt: TGTGCCTGGAGTCGAGGGGACAATCAGCCCCAGCATTTT; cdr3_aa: CAWSRGDNQPQHF
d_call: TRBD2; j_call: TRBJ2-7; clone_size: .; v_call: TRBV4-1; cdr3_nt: TGCGCCAGCAGGCAACTAGCGGGGGGCCCCTACGAGCAGTACTTC; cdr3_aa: CASRQLAGGPYEQYF
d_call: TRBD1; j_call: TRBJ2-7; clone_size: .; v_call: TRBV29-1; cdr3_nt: TGCAGCGTTAAAGACCCAGACAGGGGAGTGCACGAGCAGTACTTC; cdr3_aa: CSVKDPDRGVHEQYF
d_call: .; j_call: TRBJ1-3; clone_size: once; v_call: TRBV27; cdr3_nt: TGTGCCAGCAGTATCACAGGATCTGGAAACACCATATATTTT; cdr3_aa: CASSITGSGNTIYF
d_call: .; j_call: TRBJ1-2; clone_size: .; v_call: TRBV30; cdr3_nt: TGTGCCTGGACCCTCCGTTCTGACCTATCGAATACTCACTATGGCTACACCTTC; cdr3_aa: CAWTLRSDLSNTHYGYTF
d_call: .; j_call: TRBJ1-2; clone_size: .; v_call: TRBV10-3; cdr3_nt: TGTGCCATCAGTGATGCCGGGCGGGGTGGCTACACCTTC; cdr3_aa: CAISDAGRGGYTF
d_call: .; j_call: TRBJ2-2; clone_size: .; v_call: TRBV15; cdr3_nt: TGTGCCACCAGCAGAGATGACTACCGGTGGGAGCTGTTTTTT; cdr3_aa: CATSRDDYRWELFF